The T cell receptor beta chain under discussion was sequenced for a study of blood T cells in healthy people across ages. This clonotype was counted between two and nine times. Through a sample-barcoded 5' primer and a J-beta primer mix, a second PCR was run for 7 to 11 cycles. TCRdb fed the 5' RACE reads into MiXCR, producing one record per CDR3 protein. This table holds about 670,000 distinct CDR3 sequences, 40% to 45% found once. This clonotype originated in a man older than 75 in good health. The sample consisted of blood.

CDR3 coding DNA: TGCGCCAGCAGCCCCTCCACCTCGACAGGTCCGGGCTACACCTTC. It codes for CASSPSTSTGPGYTF. J is TRBJ1-2 and V is TRBV5-1; the D gene is possibly TRBD1 (6 bases). Trimming pared 4 bases from V and 8 bases from J, leaving 21 bases between. CDR3 length: 15 residues. Germline CDR1 reads SGHRS; CDR2 reads YFSETQ.